Each of the 12 T cell receptor beta chains below was sequenced from the same sample in a study of T cell repertoires and HLA-DP antigens. Produced via immunoSEQ multiplex PCR; TCRdb's table is partial and in-frame only. The sample yields roughly 70,000 clones, about four fifths seen once. Antigens of these TCRs are unknown. Sequencing used CD4+ T cells from PBMCs. These receptors were collected from a man between 60 and 75 years old in good health and CMV-seronegative.

The table lists this clone with a count of one. The chain combines TRBV10-1 with TRBJ1-1, with 7 bases fitting TRBD1. The CDR3 is made up of 17 amino acids. V trimming: 4 bases; J trimming: 6 bases; junction bases outside the gene matches: 17. Per the germline V gene, CDR1 is WNHNN and CDR2 is SYGVQD (reference sequence). CDR3 in amino acids: CASSASPYPGQRAEAFF. The CDR3, as DNA: TGCGCCAGCAGTGCTTCTCCCTACCCGGGACAGAGAGCTGAAGCTTTCTTT.

V usage is TRBV27 and J usage is TRBJ1-1; a possible D gene is TRBD1 (6 bases). Trimming stripped 2 bases from V and 3 bases from J, with 13 bases between. The germline gives CDR1 MNHEY, CDR2 SMNVEV (reference sequence). The CDR3 runs 15 residues. The CDR3 sequence is CASSLRGASDTEAFF. DNA of the CDR3: TGTGCCAGCAGTTTAAGGGGGGCGTCGGACACTGAAGCTTTCTTT.

The chain combines TRBV4-3 with TRBJ1-4; weak D call: TRBD1 (6 bases). From germline, CDR1 is LGHNA and CDR2 YSLEER. V was shortened by 2 bases and J by 3 bases, with 7 bases between the two germline ends. This CDR3 has 14 amino acids. The CDR3 protein is CASSQTGSNEKLFF. In DNA form, the CDR3 reads TGCGCCAGCAGCCAAACAGGGTCTAATGAAAAACTGTTTTTT.

The CDR3 is CASSPGTGNGYTF. CDR3 bases: TGCGCCAGCAGCCCTGGGACAGGGAATGGCTACACCTTC. The chain recombines TRBV5-1 with TRBJ1-2; TRBD1 matches 9 bases. The V and J ends lost 4 bases and 6 bases, in that order; junction bases with no gene match: 4. The CDR3 spans 13 residues. Germline V gene sequence: CDR1 SGHRS, CDR2 YFSETQ.

This rearrangement joins TRBV7-3 to TRBJ1-2; D unclear. CDR3 length: 13 residues. Germline values: CDR1 SGHTA, CDR2 FQGTGA. V was cut by 5 bases and J by 7 bases, with 14 bases left in between. The CDR3 coding sequence is TGTGCCAGCAGCCCCTTGGGAGGTTCTGGCTACACCTTC. As protein: CASSPLGGSGYTF.

Comments on this clone: A junction boundary mismatches the germline segment, possibly from a read error. The rearrangement joins TRBV2 to TRBJ2-1; D perhaps matches TRBD2 (5 bases). This CDR3 contains 12 residues. CDR1 and CDR2 from the germline V gene are SNHLY and FYNNEI. The CDR3 DNA is TGTGCCAGCAGTGAAGATGTCGGGGAGCCACTCTTC. Protein product: CASSEDVGEPLF.

V usage is TRBV6-5 and J usage is TRBJ2-1, with 7 bases matching TRBD2. This CDR3 has 15 residues. Germline V gene lookup returns CDR1 MNHEY and CDR2 SVGAGI. V dropped 5 bases and J dropped 9; count of bases not matched to a gene: 13. Written as DNA, the CDR3 is TGTGCCAGCAGTCTCTTCGGACTAGTCTTTGGTGAGCAGTTCTTC. Protein product: CASSLFGLVFGEQFF.

The chain joins TRBV7-2 to TRBJ2-3; D is unresolved. Germline lookup yields CDR1 SGHTA and CDR2 FQGNSA. The CDR3 contains 17 residues. V was clipped by 5 bases and J by 0 bases, with 18 bases between them. DNA of the CDR3: TGTGCCAGCAGCCCTCGCGCTTCCACCATCAGCACAGATACGCAGTATTTT. It codes for CASSPRASTISTDTQYF.

The chain has TRBV30 and TRBJ2-2, with D unclear. Germline CDR1 reads GTSNPN; CDR2 reads SVGIG (reference sequence). The CDR3 has 14 amino acids. Trimming stripped 5 bases from V and 4 bases from J, with 14 bases between. The DNA of the CDR3 is TGTGCCTGGTCCCGGATGGGCATCACCGGGGAGCTGTTTTTT. Protein sequence: CAWSRMGITGELFF.

The gene calls are TRBV6-5 and TRBJ2-7; D perhaps matches TRBD2 (6 bases). Germline CDR1 and CDR2: MNHEY and SVGAGI. V was shortened by 11 bases and J by 1 base, with 12 bases between the two germline ends. The CDR3 is made up of 12 amino acids. CDR3 region: CAGRLESYEQYV. In nucleotides, the CDR3 is TGTGCCGGCCGACTAGAGTCCTACGAGCAGTACGTC.

The gene calls are TRBV7-9 and TRBJ1-1; D is possibly TRBD1 (5 bases). V was pared by 4 bases and J by 4 bases, with 10 bases between. The CDR3 contains 13 residues. CDR1 SEHNR and CDR2 FQNEAQ come from the germline V gene (reference sequence). The DNA for the CDR3 is TGTGCCAGCAGCTCACAGGCTCCCACTGAAGCTTTCTTT. Translated, it gives CASSSQAPTEAFF.

The chain couples TRBV4-2 to TRBJ1-5; TRBD1 matches 12 bases. CDR3 size: 17 residues. V was clipped by 0 bases and J by 5 bases; unmatched bases: 5. Germline CDR1 reads LGHNA; CDR2 reads YNFKEQ. The CDR3 coding sequence is TGTGCCAGCAGCCAAGAGGGGGGACAGGGGGCCTATCAGCCCCAGCATTTT. Protein: CASSQEGGQGAYQPQHF.